These 17 T cell receptor beta chains were all obtained from the same sample, sequenced in a study of vaccination effects on CD4 cells after COVID-19. This table comes from immunoSEQ multiplex PCR, and its TCRdb copy is limited to in-frame clones, with some not included. This table holds tens of thousands of clones, roughly 80% found once. Prior to sequencing, the ViraFEST assay stimulated PBMC with viral peptide pools, which expanded the antigen-specific CD4+ T cells. Subsequent to roughly 9 days of culture, CD4+ T cells were isolated. BNT162b2 vaccine or mRNA-1273 vaccine was given to participants in two doses. What these receptors recognize is not known. Sequenced here: CD4+ T cells from PBMCs cultured with HCoV-OC43 spike peptides, sampled after COVID-19 vaccination. The subset: HCoV-OC43 spike overlapping peptide pool stimulation. Receptors were obtained from a human donor who received a COVID-19 vaccine.

This chain joins TRBV24-1 and TRBJ2-1; the D gene could be TRBD1 or TRBD2 (6 bases each). CDR1 and CDR2 from the germline V gene are KGHDR and SFDVKD. Between the trimmed V and J ends, which lost 7 bases and 5 bases, there was a span of 14 bases. CDR3 length equals 14 residues. The CDR3 nucleotides are TGTGCCACCAGGCCTGGGGGGCCCGACAATGAGCAGTTCTTC. Translated, it gives CATRPGGPDNEQFF.

This chain links TRBV11-3 with TRBJ2-2; 10 bases match TRBD2. This CDR3 has 16 residues. V lost 5 bases, J lost 8 bases, and 11 bases stayed unmatched. Germline values: CDR1 SGHNT, CDR2 YENEEA. The CDR3 protein is CASSHRWSGGAGELFF. The CDR3 DNA follows: TGTGCCAGCAGCCATCGCTGGAGCGGGGGGGCTGGGGAGCTGTTTTTT.

The chain employs TRBV6-5 and TRBJ1-1; D is ambiguous. Per germline, CDR1 MNHEY and CDR2 SVGAGI. The V end lost 8 bases, the J end lost 1 base, and 8 bases lay between the germline ends. The length of the CDR3 is 12 residues. The CDR3 here is CASRFPNTEAFF. The CDR3 coding sequence is TGTGCCAGCCGGTTTCCGAACACTGAAGCTTTCTTT.

The V gene is TRBV19, the J gene TRBJ1-5; the D gene is possibly TRBD1 (5 bases). Germline V gene data show CDR1 as LNHDA and CDR2 as SQIVND (reference sequence). Trimming cost V 7 bases and J 0 bases, with 16 bases left between them. The CDR3 spans 16 residues. The chain's CDR3 is CASTDRGGSSNQPQHF. The DNA for the CDR3 is TGTGCCAGTACCGACCGCGGGGGGAGTAGCAATCAGCCCCAGCATTTT. Full variable domain (remainder filled in from reference TRBV19 and TRBJ1-5): DGGITQSPKYLFRKEGQNVTLSCEQNLNHDAMYWYRQDPGQGLRLIYYSQIVNDFQKGDIAEGYSVSREKKESFPLTVTSAQKNPTAFYLCASTDRGGSSNQPQHFGDGTRLSIL.

The chain recombines TRBV19 with TRBJ2-7, with 9 bases fitting TRBD1. The CDR3 covers 12 residues. Trimming took 9 bases from V and 6 from J; bases not matched to a gene: 6. Germline V CDR1 and CDR2: LNHDA, SQIVND (reference sequence). In DNA form, the CDR3 reads TGTGCCAGCGGGACAGGGTCTGGCGAGCAGTACGTC. Translated: CASGTGSGEQYV.

V is TRBV10-1 and J is TRBJ1-6, with 10 bases lining up with TRBD1. Germline V gene lookup returns CDR1 WNHNN and CDR2 SYGVQD (reference sequence). The V and J ends lost 7 bases and 7 bases, in that order; junction bases with no gene match: 4. CDR3 size: 14 residues. CDR3 amino acids: CASTRDRGNSPLHF. The CDR3 region has the DNA TGCGCCAGCACCCGGGACAGGGGAAATTCACCCCTCCACTTT.

The J gene is TRBJ2-7, the V gene TRBV21-1; the D call of TRBD1 is as the table states it, not checked on the DNA. TRBV21-1 is labeled a pseudogene. The CDR3 loop spans 16 amino acids. CDR3 coding DNA: TGTGCCAGCAGCTGGGTCGGGGGACAGGAGACTTTAGAGCAGTACGTC. Protein sequence: CASSWVGGQETLEQYV.

The CDR3 sequence is CASSQVDRNGELFF. The DNA for the CDR3 is TGTGCCAGCAGCCAAGTTGACCGAAACGGGGAGCTGTTTTTT. V usage is TRBV3-1 (or the pseudogene TRBV3-2) and J usage is TRBJ2-2; D is uncertain. CDR1 and CDR2 (germline): LGHDT, YNNKEL (reference sequence). Trimming stripped 1 base from V and 7 bases from J, with 10 bases between. The CDR3 runs to 14 residues.

This clone was found a few times. V is TRBV7-3 and J is TRBJ1-2; possibly TRBD1 for D (6 bases). The CDR3 extends over 12 amino acids. V lost 2 bases, J lost 6 bases, and 7 bases lay in between. Per the germline V gene, CDR1 is SGHTA and CDR2 is FQGTGA. In DNA, the CDR3 is TGTGCCAGCAGCTTACAGGGGAATGGCTACACCTTC. It encodes CASSLQGNGYTF.

This clone was picked up one time. This chain joins TRBV19 and TRBJ2-3, with 11 bases lining up with TRBD2. J was trimmed by 2 bases and V by 4 bases; bases with no gene match: 8. Germline-derived CDR1 and CDR2 are LNHDA and SQIVND (reference sequence). The CDR3 loop spans 17 amino acids. The CDR3 nucleotides are TGTGCCAGTAGTAGAACCGGGACTAGCGGTTCCACAGATACGCAGTATTTT. Encoded protein: CASSRTGTSGSTDTQYF.

This clone was recorded a few times. This chain uses TRBV10-3 with TRBJ2-3, with D uncertain. V was shortened by 6 bases and J by 0 bases, with 10 bases between the two germline ends. The germline V gene encodes CDR1 ENHRY and CDR2 SYGVKD. The length of the CDR3 is 14 residues. CDR3 sequence: CAISYSSSTDTQYF. In DNA form, the CDR3 reads TGTGCCATCAGCTACTCGTCTAGCACAGATACGCAGTATTTT.

The table lists this clone with a count of one. This sequence joins TRBV7-2 and TRBJ2-7; the match to TRBD2 covers 7 bases. Germline V gene data show CDR1 as SGHTA and CDR2 as FQGNSA. V shed 5 bases, J shed 5 bases, and the junction held 15 bases outside the gene matches. The CDR3 spans 16 residues. The CDR3 sequence: CASSTQAGLGTHEQYV. The CDR3 DNA reads as TGTGCCAGCAGCACTCAAGCGGGGTTGGGGACCCACGAGCAGTACGTC.

Written as DNA, the CDR3 is TGTGCCAGCAGCTTGGAGCTGGGCCAAGAGACCCAGTACTTC. This codes for CASSLELGQETQYF. The chain carries TRBV5-4 and TRBJ2-5; D is unclear. Deletions cut 0 bases from V and 1 base from J, with 7 bases between. CDR3 length: 14 residues. Germline CDR1 and CDR2: SGHNT and YYREEE (reference sequence).

The chain carries TRBV5-3 and TRBJ1-2; D gene unclear. TRBV5-3 is noted as an ORF with a role that remains uncertain. This CDR3 has 16 amino acids. Between the trimmed V and J ends, which lost 0 bases and 3 bases, there was a span of 15 bases. The CDR3, as DNA: TGTGCCAGAAGCTTGGCCTTGACCCGGGAAGACTATGGCTACACCTTC. This codes for CARSLALTREDYGYTF.

This clone was seen only a few times. The sample contains more than one DNA sequence encoding this CDR3. This sequence joins TRBV7-9 and TRBJ1-2; D not certain. This CDR3 region has 14 residues. The V end was cut by 6 bases, the J end by 1 base, with 12 bases between. Germline lookup yields CDR1 SEHNR and CDR2 FQNEAQ (reference sequence). The CDR3 DNA sequence: TGTGCCAGCAGTTCCCGAGCCGTTAACTATGGCTACACCTTC. As protein: CASSSRAVNYGYTF.

The chain combines TRBV27 with TRBJ2-2; 9 bases map to TRBD1. The CDR3 length is 16 residues. The V and J ends lost 6 bases and 8 bases, in that order; junction bases with no gene match: 13. Germline CDR1 reads MNHEY; CDR2 reads SMNVEV (reference sequence). The CDR3 DNA follows: TGTGCCAGCAGGGCTATTCCCTTACAGGGGGCAGGGGAGCTGTTTTTT. It is translated as CASRAIPLQGAGELFF.

In this sample, this clone turned up once. J is TRBJ2-7 and V is TRBV21-1. TRBV21-1 is recorded as a pseudogene. This CDR3 region has 17 residues. The CDR3 sequence is CASSEIHRTPKPREQYV. The CDR3 DNA reads TGTGCCAGCAGCGAAATACACAGGACTCCGAAACCTCGCGAGCAGTACGTC.